One and the same sample provided the 32 T cell receptor beta chains below, sequenced in a study of blood T cell repertoires in COVID-19. The assay was immunoSEQ multiplex PCR, and TCRdb's table has in-frame clones only and misses some. The sample holds about 220,000 clones, about nine tenths seen once. Sequenced input: PBMCs or T cells enriched from blood (not recorded which). The receptors derive from a woman in her thirties with acute COVID-19.

The chain is built from TRBV4-3 and TRBJ2-7; D unresolved. Between the trimmed V and J ends, which lost 0 bases and 6 bases, there was a span of 12 bases. From germline, CDR1 is LGHNA and CDR2 YSLEER. The CDR3 is 14 amino acids. The DNA of the CDR3 is TGCGCCAGCAGCCAAGAACTTCACCGCGGCGAGCAGTACTTC. It is translated as CASSQELHRGEQYF.

This clone showed up just a few times. V usage is TRBV11-2 and J usage is TRBJ1-1; perhaps TRBD1 as D (6 bases). The CDR3 runs to 13 residues. V lost 5 bases and J 4 bases, leaving 11 bases between the germline ends. Germline values: CDR1 SGHAT, CDR2 FQNNGV. CDR3 amino acids: CASSVQGFTEAFF. The CDR3, as DNA: TGTGCCAGCAGCGTACAGGGTTTCACTGAAGCTTTCTTT.

This chain connects TRBV4-1 to TRBJ1-2; 7 bases fit TRBD1. Germline V gene data show CDR1 as MGHRA and CDR2 as YSYEKL. The CDR3 totals 16 residues. V shed 3 bases and J 2 bases; nucleotides not matched to a gene: 9. The CDR3 is CASSQPPQGENYGYTF. In nucleotides, the CDR3 is TGCGCCAGCAGCCAGCCCCCCCAGGGGGAGAACTATGGCTACACCTTC.

The gene calls are TRBV30 and TRBJ2-5, with 7 bases fitting TRBD1. V lost 4 bases to trimming and J lost 4 bases; unmatched junction nucleotides: 15. Germline-derived CDR1 and CDR2 are GTSNPN and SVGIG (reference sequence). CDR3 size: 16 residues. DNA for the CDR3: TGTGCCTGGAATCAAAGACAGGGCCTAGGGGTAGAGACCCAGTACTTC. Its translation: CAWNQRQGLGVETQYF.

The chain links TRBV5-1 to TRBJ1-1, with D maybe TRBD1 (6 bases). Germline lookup yields CDR1 SGHRS and CDR2 YFSETQ. The V and J ends lost 1 base and 4 bases respectively, with 11 bases between them. The CDR3 is 14 residues long. CDR3 sequence: CASSLFGRGTEAFF. The CDR3 bases are TGCGCCAGCAGCTTGTTCGGCAGGGGCACTGAAGCTTTCTTT.

CDR3 in amino acids: CASSLSGDGYTF. The CDR3 bases are TGCGCCAGCAGCCTATCAGGGGATGGCTACACCTTC. The genes are TRBV5-1 and TRBJ1-2; D is possibly TRBD1 (6 bases). The V and J ends lost 4 bases and 6 bases respectively, with 10 bases between them. This CDR3 has 12 residues. Germline assignment: CDR1 SGHRS and CDR2 YFSETQ.

A single count supports this clone. This chain links TRBV12-5 with TRBJ1-1; 7 bases fit TRBD1. V shed 7 bases and J 4 bases; nucleotides not matched to a gene: 6. CDR1 and CDR2 (germline): LGHNT, FRNRAP. The CDR3 has 13 residues. CDR3 coding DNA: TGTGCTAGTGCCAAGACAGGGAGCACTGAAGCTTTCTTT. This gives the protein CASAKTGSTEAFF. Drawing the rest from reference TRBV12-5 and TRBJ1-1, the complete variable domain is DARVTQTPRHKVTEMGQEVTMRCQPILGHNTVFWYRQTMMQGLELLAYFRNRAPLDDSGMPKDRFSAEMPDATLATLKIQPSEPRDSAVYFCASAKTGSTEAFFGQGTRLTVV.

The J gene is TRBJ1-2, the V gene TRBV7-2; 7 bases agree with TRBD1. V shed 4 bases, J shed 5 bases, and the junction held 1 base outside the gene matches. CDR3 size: 12 residues. Germline CDR1 SGHTA, CDR2 FQGNSA. CDR3 amino acids: CASSSGQYGYTF. CDR3 DNA: TGTGCCAGCAGCTCGGGACAGTATGGCTACACCTTC.

The genes are TRBV5-6 and TRBJ1-5, with 8 bases fitting TRBD1. The CDR3 runs 18 residues. Trimming cost V 4 bases and J 4 bases; bases outside gene matches: 16. The germline gives CDR1 SGHDT, CDR2 YYEEEE. The CDR3 bases are TGTGCCAGCAGCCCGGAGAACCAACAGGGGGGTAGTAATCAGCCCCAGCATTTT. Protein product: CASSPENQQGGSNQPQHF. Filled out from reference TRBV5-6 and TRBJ1-5, the complete variable domain reads DAGVTQSPTHLIKTRGQQVTLRCSPKSGHDTVSWYQQALGQGPQFIFQYYEEEERQRGNFPDRFSGHQFPNYSSELNVNALLLGDSALYLCASSPENQQGGSNQPQHFGDGTRLSIL.

The genes are TRBV13 and TRBJ1-1; 8 bases are shared with TRBD1. The CDR3 is made up of 15 amino acids. V dropped 5 bases and J dropped 0; count of bases not matched to a gene: 5. Germline CDR1 PRHDT, CDR2 FYEKMQ (reference sequence). The chain's CDR3 is CASSPGQGMNTEAFF. The CDR3 DNA reads as TGTGCCAGCAGCCCCGGACAGGGCATGAACACTGAAGCTTTCTTT.

The rearrangement joins TRBV18 to TRBJ2-1, with TRBD2 identical over 12 bases. Germline trimming cut 0 bases from V and 8 bases from J; bases unmatched to any gene: 8. Per germline, CDR1 KGHSH and CDR2 LQKENI. This CDR3 comprises 17 residues. Written as DNA, the CDR3 is TGTGCCAGCTCACCACCGCTAGCGGGGGGGCCGGGAGATGAGCAGTTCTTC. It codes for CASSPPLAGGPGDEQFF.

The chain is built from TRBV5-1 and TRBJ2-1; weak D call: TRBD2 (5 bases). The CDR3 is made up of 14 amino acids. The germline CDR1 and CDR2 sequences are SGHRS and YFSETQ. V was clipped by 4 bases and J by 1 base, with 9 bases between them. The CDR3 sequence: CASSPGDSYNEQFF. The CDR3 DNA reads as TGCGCCAGCAGCCCCGGGGATTCCTACAATGAGCAGTTCTTC. The variable domain in full, completed from reference TRBV5-1 and TRBJ2-1, reads KAGVTQTPRYLIKTRGQQVTLSCSPISGHRSVSWYQQTPGQGLQFLFEYFSETQRNKGNFPGRFSGRQFSNSRSEMNVSTLELGDSALYLCASSPGDSYNEQFFGPGTRLTVL.

This chain links TRBV27 with TRBJ1-2, with a weak D call TRBD1 (6 bases). Between the trimmed V and J ends, which lost 8 bases and 0 bases, there was a span of 19 bases. The CDR3 extends over 16 amino acids. The V gene's germline CDR1 is MNHEY and CDR2 SMNVEV (reference sequence). The CDR3 loop is CASPGKGHQANYGYTF. The CDR3 DNA is TGTGCCAGCCCCGGCAAGGGACATCAAGCTAACTATGGCTACACCTTC.

The chain couples TRBV10-2 to TRBJ2-1; the match to TRBD2 covers 7 bases. V trimming: 4 bases; J trimming: 6 bases; junction bases outside the gene matches: 3. The CDR3 sequence is 13 residues long. Germline loops: CDR1 WSHSY, CDR2 SAAADI. The DNA of the CDR3 is TGCGCCAGCAGTGCGAGGGAGGGCAATGAGCAGTTCTTC. Translating it yields CASSAREGNEQFF.

As regards this clone: The junction differs from germline at one of its ends, possibly a read error. The CDR3 coding sequence is TGTGCCATCAGCCTGACAGGGAACGCCGGGGAGCTGTTTTTT. This encodes CAISLTGNAGELFF. The chain employs TRBV10-3 and TRBJ2-2; TRBD1 aligns across 7 bases. The CDR3 consists of 14 residues. Germline loops: CDR1 ENHRY, CDR2 SYGVKD.

The chain carries TRBV5-5 and TRBJ1-5, with D possibly being TRBD1 (6 bases). CDR1 and CDR2 from the germline V gene are SGHKS and YYEKEE (reference sequence). V dropped 1 base and J dropped 0 bases, with 14 bases sitting between them. The CDR3 runs to 17 residues. The CDR3 DNA sequence: TGTGCCAGCAGCTTGTGGTGGACAGCCGATAGCAATCAGCCCCAGCATTTT. It codes for CASSLWWTADSNQPQHF.

Only a few counts were recorded for this clone. This chain joins TRBV6-2 or TRBV6-3 and TRBJ2-3; D is uncertain. CDR3 size: 14 residues. Germline assignment: CDR1 MNHEY and CDR2 SVGEGT. The V end lost 0 bases, the J end lost 8 bases, and 12 bases lay between the germline ends. CDR3 bases: TGTGCCAGCAGTTACTCTGCGGCCCCAGCTACGCAGTATTTT. Its protein is CASSYSAAPATQYF.

The chain has TRBV10-2 and TRBJ1-2, with D tentatively TRBD1 (5 bases). The V end lost 6 bases, the J end lost 4 bases, and 12 bases lay between the germline ends. There are 13 residues in the CDR3. Germline V gene data show CDR1 as WSHSY and CDR2 as SAAADI. CDR3 loop: CASSPGLLYGYTF. The CDR3 nucleotides are TGCGCCAGCAGCCCAGGGTTACTCTATGGCTACACCTTC.

The chain uses TRBV6-5 and TRBJ2-1; D may be TRBD2 (7 bases). With 4 bases removed from V and 9 bases from J, the gap between germline ends came to 13 bases. The CDR3 consists of 13 residues. Germline loops: CDR1 MNHEY, CDR2 SVGAGI. The CDR3 region has the DNA TGTGCCAGCAGTTGGGGGGGCGGAGGTGAGCAGTTCTTC. Its translation is CASSWGGGGEQFF.

The chain employs TRBV19 and TRBJ2-1; 7 bases align to TRBD2. The length of the CDR3 is 17 residues. V shed 1 base, J shed 3 bases, and the junction held 9 bases outside the gene matches. Germline values: CDR1 LNHDA, CDR2 SQIVND (reference sequence). The CDR3 DNA sequence: TGTGCCAGTAGTATAGGGGCTAGCGGTCAGGGCTACAATGAGCAGTTCTTC. Translating gives CASSIGASGQGYNEQFF. The full variable domain, rest sourced from reference TRBV19 and TRBJ2-1, is DGGITQSPKYLFRKEGQNVTLSCEQNLNHDAMYWYRQDPGQGLRLIYYSQIVNDFQKGDIAEGYSVSREKKESFPLTVTSAQKNPTAFYLCASSIGASGQGYNEQFFGPGTRLTVL.

The J gene is TRBJ1-2, the V gene TRBV5-1; possible D gene TRBD1, 6 bases. CDR3 length: 15 amino acids. V gave up 4 bases and J gave up 2 bases, with 15 bases separating them. CDR1 is SGHRS, CDR2 YFSETQ, per germline. CDR3: CASSEGHSGNYGYTF. In nucleotides, the CDR3 is TGCGCCAGCAGCGAGGGACACTCTGGGAACTATGGCTACACCTTC.

The V and J genes are TRBV16 and TRBJ2-2; D might be TRBD1 (5 bases). Germline V lookup: CDR1 KGHSY, CDR2 FQNENV. This CDR3 spans 16 amino acids. Trimming took 2 bases from V and 4 from J, leaving 14 bases between them. The CDR3 nucleotides read TGTGCCAGCAGCCAAAAAATGGGGCAGCTCACCGGGGAGCTGTTTTTT. This translates into CASSQKMGQLTGELFF. Complete variable domain (other parts from reference TRBV16 and TRBJ2-2): GEEVAQTPKHLVRGEGQKAKLYCAPIKGHSYVFWYQQVLKNEFKFLISFQNENVFDETGMPKERFSAKCLPNSPCSLEIQATKLEDSAVYFCASSQKMGQLTGELFFGEGSRLTVL.

This clone was picked up a small number of times. J is TRBJ1-2 and V is TRBV6-2 or TRBV6-3; perhaps TRBD1 as D (5 bases). Trimming stripped 2 bases from V and 6 bases from J, with 7 bases between. Germline V gene data show CDR1 as MNHEY and CDR2 as SVGEGT. This CDR3 has 12 amino acids. This CDR3 is CASSYAGNGYTF. CDR3 coding DNA: TGTGCCAGCAGTTACGCAGGGAATGGCTACACCTTC.

This clone was seen a single time. The chain couples TRBV4-3 to TRBJ1-1, with a possible D match to TRBD1 (6 bases). V shed 0 bases and J shed 3 bases, with 14 bases lying between them. Germline CDR1 reads LGHNA; CDR2 reads YSLEER. There are 16 residues in the CDR3. The CDR3 spells CASSQDPGAGDTEAFF. The CDR3 DNA reads TGCGCCAGCAGCCAAGATCCCGGAGCAGGGGACACTGAAGCTTTCTTT.

V gene TRBV27 combines with J gene TRBJ2-3, with 10 bases matching TRBD2. The CDR3 is 17 amino acids. The germline V gene encodes CDR1 MNHEY and CDR2 SMNVEV (reference sequence). V dropped 5 bases and J dropped 4; count of bases not matched to a gene: 12. DNA for the CDR3: TGTGCCAGCAGTACCTCCCCTAGCGGGGGAGTCGCAGATACGCAGTATTTT. Its translation: CASSTSPSGGVADTQYF.

V gene TRBV20-1 combines with J gene TRBJ2-1; D tentatively fits TRBD1 or TRBD2 (5 bases each). The germline gives CDR1 DFQATT, CDR2 SNEGSKA (reference sequence). V was trimmed by 3 bases and J by 0 bases, leaving 12 bases between them. This CDR3 is 15 amino acids long. The CDR3 nucleotides are TGCAGTGCTAGTGGGGGTCAGGGCTCCTACAATGAGCAGTTCTTC. Translation gives CSASGGQGSYNEQFF.

The gene calls are TRBV6-5 and TRBJ1-5; 7 bases line up with TRBD1. CDR1 is MNHEY and CDR2 is SVGAGI in the germline V gene. Trimming at V came to 8 bases and at J to 6 bases, leaving 7 bases not matched to a gene. The CDR3 totals 13 residues. The DNA for the CDR3 is TGTGCCAGCGGGCAGGGGGTAAGTCAGCCCCAGCATTTT. It translates to CASGQGVSQPQHF.

The chain links TRBV5-1 to TRBJ2-7; the match to TRBD1 covers 8 bases. The CDR3 loop spans 13 amino acids. The trim removed 6 bases at V and 5 bases at J, leaving 7 bases unmatched. The V gene's germline CDR1 is SGHRS and CDR2 YFSETQ. DNA of the CDR3: TGCGCCAGCATAAAAGACAGGGGCCACGAGCAGTACTTC. This translates into CASIKDRGHEQYF.

The chain is built from TRBV10-2 and TRBJ1-1; TRBD1 aligns across 7 bases. The length of the CDR3 is 14 residues. CDR1 is WSHSY and CDR2 is SAAADI in the germline V gene. The junction had 5 bases not matched to a gene; V was cut back by 6 bases and J by 1 base. CDR3 residues: CASSQWDRNTEAFF. The CDR3, as DNA: TGCGCCAGCAGCCAATGGGACAGGAACACTGAAGCTTTCTTT.

The V gene is TRBV5-6, the J gene TRBJ2-2, with D possibly being TRBD2 (6 bases). CDR1 is SGHDT and CDR2 is YYEEEE in the germline V gene. Trimming cost V 2 bases and J 4 bases, with 18 bases left between them. The CDR3 is 17 amino acids. CDR3 in DNA: TGTGCCAGCAGCTTCCCCCAGCAACTAGCAGGCACCGGGGAGCTGTTTTTT. It yields the protein CASSFPQQLAGTGELFF. The variable domain in full, completed from reference TRBV5-6 and TRBJ2-2, reads DAGVTQSPTHLIKTRGQQVTLRCSPKSGHDTVSWYQQALGQGPQFIFQYYEEEERQRGNFPDRFSGHQFPNYSSELNVNALLLGDSALYLCASSFPQQLAGTGELFFGEGSRLTVL.

This sequence joins TRBV5-1 and TRBJ1-5, with D possibly TRBD1 on 6 matching bases. The length of the CDR3 is 15 residues. V shed 0 bases and J shed 5 bases, with 12 bases lying between them. Looked up from germline, CDR1 is SGHRS and CDR2 is YFSETQ. For the CDR3, the DNA is TGCGCCAGCAGCTTGGCGGGGACACAAGATCAGCCCCAGCATTTT. This encodes CASSLAGTQDQPQHF. The whole variable domain, filled in from reference TRBV5-1 and TRBJ1-5, reads KAGVTQTPRYLIKTRGQQVTLSCSPISGHRSVSWYQQTPGQGLQFLFEYFSETQRNKGNFPGRFSGRQFSNSRSEMNVSTLELGDSALYLCASSLAGTQDQPQHFGDGTRLSIL.

The chain has TRBV18 and TRBJ2-7; a possible D gene is TRBD2 (6 bases). Trimming took 3 bases from V and 3 from J, leaving 27 bases between them. Germline-derived CDR1 and CDR2 are KGHSH and LQKENI. This CDR3 is 19 amino acids long. The CDR3 DNA reads as TGTGCCAGCTCACCGACCAAGGGAGTATATGGGGACTTCTACTACGAGCAGTACTTC. This sequence encodes CASSPTKGVYGDFYYEQYF.